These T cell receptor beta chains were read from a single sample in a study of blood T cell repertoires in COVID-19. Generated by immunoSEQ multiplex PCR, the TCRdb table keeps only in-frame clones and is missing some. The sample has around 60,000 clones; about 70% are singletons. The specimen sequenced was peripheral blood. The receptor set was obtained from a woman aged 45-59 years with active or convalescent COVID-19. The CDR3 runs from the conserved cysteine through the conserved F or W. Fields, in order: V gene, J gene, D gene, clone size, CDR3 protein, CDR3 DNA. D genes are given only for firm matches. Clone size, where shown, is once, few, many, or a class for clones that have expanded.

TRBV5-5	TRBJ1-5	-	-	CASSLTTGINQPQHF	TGTGCCAGCAGCCTCACTACAGGCATTAATCAGCCCCAGCATTTT
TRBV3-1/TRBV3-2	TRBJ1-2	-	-	CASSPGEYGYTF	TGTGCCAGCAGCCCAGGGGAGTATGGCTACACCTTC
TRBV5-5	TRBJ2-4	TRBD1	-	CASSSPLRQGNIQYF	TGTGCCAGCAGCTCCCCCCTTCGACAGGGTAACATTCAGTACTTC
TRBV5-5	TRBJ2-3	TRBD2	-	CASSPGLALSTDTQYF	TGTGCCAGCAGCCCCGGACTAGCGCTTAGCACAGATACGCAGTATTTT
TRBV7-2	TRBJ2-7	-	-	CASSTGTHIYEQYF	TGTGCCAGCAGTACTGGGACTCACATCTACGAGCAGTACTTC
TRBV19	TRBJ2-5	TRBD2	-	CASSIGTSGRETQYF	TGTGCCAGTAGTATTGGGACTAGCGGGAGAGAGACCCAGTACTTC
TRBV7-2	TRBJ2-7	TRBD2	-	CASSILAGGLSYEQYF	TGTGCCAGCAGCATACTAGCGGGGGGCTTATCCTACGAGCAGTACTTC
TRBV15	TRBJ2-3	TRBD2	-	CATRMSLAGGRDTQYF	TGTGCCACCCGAATGTCGCTAGCGGGAGGGAGAGATACGCAGTATTTT
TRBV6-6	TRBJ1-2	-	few	CASSLDRLYGYTF	TGTGCCAGCAGCCTCGACAGGCTCTATGGCTACACCTTC
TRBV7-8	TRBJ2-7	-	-	CASSLGGQFYEQYF	TGTGCCAGCAGCTTAGGGGGGCAGTTCTACGAGCAGTACTTC
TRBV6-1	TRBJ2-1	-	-	CASSESGGNEQFF	TGTGCCAGCAGTGAATCTGGAGGAAATGAGCAGTTCTTC
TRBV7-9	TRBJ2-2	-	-	CASSRGTGELFF	TGTGCCAGCAGCCGGGGGACCGGGGAGCTGTTTTTT
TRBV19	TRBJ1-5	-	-	CASSRGGGNQPQHF	TGTGCCAGTAGTAGAGGGGGAGGCAATCAGCCCCAGCATTTT
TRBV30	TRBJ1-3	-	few	CAWISSGNTIYF	TGTGCCTGGATTAGCTCTGGAAACACCATATATTTT
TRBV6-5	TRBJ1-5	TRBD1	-	CASIGRDRGNQPQHF	TGTGCCAGCATAGGTCGGGACAGAGGAAATCAGCCCCAGCATTTT
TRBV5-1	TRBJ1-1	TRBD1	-	CASSLTGENTEAFF	TGCGCCAGCAGCTTAACAGGGGAGAACACTGAAGCTTTCTTT
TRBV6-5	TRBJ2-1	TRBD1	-	CASSPGQARNEQFF	TGTGCCAGCAGTCCCGGACAGGCCAGGAATGAGCAGTTCTTC
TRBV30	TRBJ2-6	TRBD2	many	CAWNSGTGANVLTF	TGTGCCTGGAATAGCGGGACTGGGGCCAACGTCCTGACTTTC
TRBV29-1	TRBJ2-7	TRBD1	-	CSFRTGRYEQYF	TGCAGCTTCCGGACAGGGAGGTACGAGCAGTACTTC
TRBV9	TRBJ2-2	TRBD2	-	CASSPRAGGGTGELFF	TGTGCCAGCAGCCCGCGGGCGGGAGGGGGCACCGGGGAGCTGTTTTTT
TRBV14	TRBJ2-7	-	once	CASSQIDWSGEQYF	TGTGCCAGCAGCCAGATAGACTGGTCGGGCGAGCAGTACTTC
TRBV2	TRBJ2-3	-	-	CASKRGSEAPDTQYF	TGTGCCAGCAAACGGGGAAGCGAAGCACCAGATACGCAGTATTTT
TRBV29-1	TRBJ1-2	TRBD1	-	CSVEAEAHRTGGGGYTF	TGCAGCGTTGAAGCAGAAGCGCATAGGACAGGGGGGGGAGGCTACACCTTC
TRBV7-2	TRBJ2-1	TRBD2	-	CASSPRGAGGRNEQFF	TGTGCCAGCAGCCCCAGGGGAGCGGGAGGGCGCAATGAGCAGTTCTTC
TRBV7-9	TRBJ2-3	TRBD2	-	CASSDGRLLRRGSTDTQYF	TGTGCCAGCAGCGATGGACGGCTCCTCAGGCGGGGGAGCACAGATACGCAGTATTTT
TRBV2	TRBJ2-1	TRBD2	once	CASHLPRTSGNNEQFF	TGTGCCAGCCACCTTCCCCGAACTAGCGGGAACAATGAGCAGTTCTTC
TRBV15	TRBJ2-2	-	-	CATSRDRGENTGELFF	TGTGCCACCAGCAGAGACAGGGGCGAGAACACCGGGGAGCTGTTTTTT
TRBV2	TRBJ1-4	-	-	CASSEGGQTNEKLFF	TGTGCCAGCAGTGAAGGGGGGCAGACTAATGAAAAACTGTTTTTT
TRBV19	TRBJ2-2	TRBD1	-	CASSGGDRGQRELFF	TGTGCCAGTAGTGGAGGGGACAGGGGGCAAAGGGAGCTGTTTTTT
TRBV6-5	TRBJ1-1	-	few	CASSQGLLPTEAFF	TGTGCCAGCAGCCAGGGGCTTTTACCCACTGAAGCTTTCTTT
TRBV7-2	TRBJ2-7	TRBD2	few	CASSLEGTSGSYEQYF	TGTGCCAGCAGCTTAGAGGGGACTAGCGGGAGCTACGAGCAGTACTTC
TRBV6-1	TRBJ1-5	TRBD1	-	CASSDPGGRGQPQHF	TGTGCCAGCAGTGATCCAGGGGGCAGAGGTCAGCCCCAGCATTTT
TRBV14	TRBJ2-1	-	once	CASSPNFGLAQFF	TGTGCCAGCAGCCCGAATTTTGGTTTGGCGCAGTTCTTC
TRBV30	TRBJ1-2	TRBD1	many	CAYGTGGLGYTF	TGTGCCTACGGGACAGGGGGCCTTGGCTACACCTTC
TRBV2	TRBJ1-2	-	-	CASTLSGVYGYTF	TGTGCCAGCACCTTATCGGGAGTCTATGGCTACACCTTC
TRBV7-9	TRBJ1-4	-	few	CASSPEVEKLFF	TGTGCCAGCAGCCCCGAGGTTGAAAAACTGTTTTTT
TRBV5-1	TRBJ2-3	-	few	CASSIGSPDTQYF	TGCGCCAGCTCCATAGGGAGCCCAGATACGCAGTATTTT
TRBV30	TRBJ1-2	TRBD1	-	CAWSYTGGYGYTF	TGTGCCTGGAGCTACACAGGGGGTTATGGCTACACCTTC
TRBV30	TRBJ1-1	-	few	CAWSVSRNTEAFF	TGTGCCTGGAGTGTCTCTCGGAACACTGAAGCTTTCTTT
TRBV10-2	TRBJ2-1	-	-	CASSESIGRGLWDEQFF	TGCGCCAGCAGTGAGTCGATTGGTAGGGGACTTTGGGATGAGCAGTTCTTC
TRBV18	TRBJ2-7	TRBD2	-	CASSPGLAAYEQYF	TGTGCCAGCTCACCGGGACTAGCGGCTTACGAGCAGTACTTC
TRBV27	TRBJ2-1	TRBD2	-	CASRLAEANEQFF	TGTGCCAGCAGACTAGCGGAAGCCAATGAGCAGTTCTTC
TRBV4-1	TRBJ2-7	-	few	CASSQDDRSYEQYF	TGCGCCAGCAGCCAAGATGACAGATCCTACGAGCAGTACTTC
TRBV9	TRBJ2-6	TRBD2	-	CASSTLGLGGVSGANVLTF	TGTGCCAGCAGCACCCTGGGACTGGGGGGGGTCTCTGGGGCCAACGTCCTGACTTTC
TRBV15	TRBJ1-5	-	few	CATSRGGSRGNQPQHF	TGTGCCACCAGCAGAGGGGGGTCCAGGGGAAATCAGCCCCAGCATTTT
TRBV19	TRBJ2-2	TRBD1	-	CASTLTGATGELFF	TGTGCCAGTACCCTAACAGGGGCCACCGGGGAGCTGTTTTTT
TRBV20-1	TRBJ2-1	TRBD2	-	CSASDPSGDTMRQFF	TGCAGTGCTAGTGATCCTAGCGGGGACACAATGAGGCAGTTCTTC